Below, 9 T cell receptor beta chains from the same sample are listed, as sequenced in a study of blood T cell repertoires in COVID-19. This table comes from immunoSEQ multiplex PCR, and its TCRdb copy is limited to in-frame clones, with some not included. The sample holds just over 150,000 clones, 80% to 90% seen once. Sequenced input: peripheral blood. The receptor set was obtained from a woman aged 70-85 years with acute or convalescent COVID-19.

This chain connects TRBV28 to TRBJ2-7; D may be TRBD1 (5 bases). CDR3 length: 12 amino acids. V shed 4 bases and J shed 4 bases, with 8 bases lying between them. Germline CDR1 is MDHEN and CDR2 is SYDVKM. Here the CDR3 reads CASSSDSYEQYV. For the CDR3, the DNA is TGTGCCAGCAGTTCTGACAGTTACGAGCAGTACGTC.

The chain joins TRBV6-5 to TRBJ2-1; 8 bases are shared with TRBD2. The CDR3 totals 16 residues. Trimming at V came to 0 bases and at J to 13 bases, leaving 14 bases not matched to a gene. Germline lookup yields CDR1 MNHEY and CDR2 SVGAGI. CDR3 in amino acids: CASSYSGLAAQARQFF. The CDR3 coding sequence is TGTGCCAGCAGTTACTCCGGACTAGCCGCCCAAGCGCGCCAGTTCTTC.

This clone was detected once. This chain uses TRBV9 with TRBJ2-7, with 11 bases identical to TRBD1. Germline loops: CDR1 SGDLS, CDR2 YYNGEE. This CDR3 has 15 residues. Unmatched junction bases numbered 6, after V lost 3 bases and J lost 4 bases. CDR3 region: CASSAPGTGGYEQYF. The CDR3 DNA reads as TGTGCCAGCAGCGCCCCAGGGACAGGGGGATACGAGCAGTACTTC.

The J gene is TRBJ1-2, the V gene TRBV28, with D possibly being TRBD1 (6 bases). The V gene's germline CDR1 is MDHEN and CDR2 SYDVKM. CDR3 length: 14 amino acids. The V end lost 8 bases, the J end lost 0 bases, and 13 bases lay between the germline ends. The DNA of the CDR3 is TGTGCCAGCGGAAGGGACATAGCTAACTATGGCTACACCTTC. Translation gives CASGRDIANYGYTF.

This chain links TRBV11-2 with TRBJ2-7; 8 bases are shared with TRBD1. The V segment lost 0 bases and the J segment 2 bases; nucleotides outside the gene matches: 3. CDR1 SGHAT and CDR2 FQNNGV come from the germline V gene. CDR3 length: 15 residues. CDR3 sequence: CASSLEQGVTYEQYV. The CDR3 DNA sequence: TGTGCCAGCAGCTTAGAACAGGGGGTGACCTACGAGCAGTACGTC.

The J gene is TRBJ2-7, the V gene TRBV6-5; TRBD1 agrees at 11 bases. The CDR3 spans 13 residues. Germline values: CDR1 MNHEY, CDR2 SVGAGI. Trimming took 8 bases from V and 7 from J; bases not matched to a gene: 7. As DNA, the CDR3 is TGTGCCAGCTCTGGACAGGGGGCTGGTGAGCAGTACTTC. This sequence encodes CASSGQGAGEQYF.

This chain connects TRBV5-4 to TRBJ2-4; TRBD2 is a possible D gene (6 bases). V lost 0 bases and J lost 5, with 12 bases in between. Germline values: CDR1 SGHNT, CDR2 YYREEE (reference sequence). This CDR3 region has 15 residues. For the CDR3, the DNA is TGTGCCAGCAGCTTGGGACGGGGGAGAGAAAACATTCAGTACTTC. It translates to CASSLGRGRENIQYF.

The CDR3 is CASSRVRANTDTQYF. CDR3 bases: TGTGCCAGCAGCCGGGTCAGGGCTAACACAGATACGCAGTATTTT. This chain joins TRBV7-9 and TRBJ2-3, with D possibly matching TRBD1 (5 bases). Trimming took 5 bases from V and 2 from J, leaving 14 bases between them. There are 15 residues in the CDR3. CDR1 and CDR2 (germline): SEHNR, FQNEAQ (reference sequence).

V usage is TRBV5-1 and J usage is TRBJ1-6, with 7 nucleotides matching TRBD1. Germline lookup yields CDR1 SGHRS and CDR2 YFSETQ. The CDR3 sequence is 16 residues long. V lost 0 bases to trimming and J lost 6 bases; unmatched junction nucleotides: 6. Written as DNA, the CDR3 is TGCGCCAGCAGCTTGGCCGGACAGGCCTCTAATTCACCCCTCCACTTT. Its protein is CASSLAGQASNSPLHF.